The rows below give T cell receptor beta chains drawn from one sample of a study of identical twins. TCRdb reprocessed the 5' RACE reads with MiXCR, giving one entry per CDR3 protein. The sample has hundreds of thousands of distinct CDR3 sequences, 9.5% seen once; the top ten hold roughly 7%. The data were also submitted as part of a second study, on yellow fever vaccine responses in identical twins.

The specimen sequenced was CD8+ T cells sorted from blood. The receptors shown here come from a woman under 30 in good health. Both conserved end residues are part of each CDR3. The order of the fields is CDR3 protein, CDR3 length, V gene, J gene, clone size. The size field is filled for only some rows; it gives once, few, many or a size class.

CDR3aa: CASTPGGGGETQYF; len: 14; v_gene: TRBV12-3/TRBV12-4; j_gene: TRBJ2-5; abundance: NA
CDR3aa: CSATQGAVYEQYF; len: 13; v_gene: TRBV20-1; j_gene: TRBJ2-7; abundance: NA
CDR3aa: CASSGTLNTEAFF; len: 13; v_gene: TRBV28; j_gene: TRBJ1-1; abundance: many
CDR3aa: CAISYSTGANVLTF; len: 14; v_gene: TRBV10-3; j_gene: TRBJ2-6; abundance: many
CDR3aa: CASSRGLAGGKPPPDTQYF; len: 19; v_gene: TRBV21-1; j_gene: TRBJ2-3; abundance: few
CDR3aa: CASSFQLAGGSGELFF; len: 16; v_gene: TRBV12-3/TRBV12-4; j_gene: TRBJ2-2; abundance: many
CDR3aa: CSTDGADRGRTDTQYF; len: 16; v_gene: TRBV29-1; j_gene: TRBJ2-3; abundance: NA
CDR3aa: CASSLAEGGDTDTQYF; len: 16; v_gene: TRBV5-1; j_gene: TRBJ2-3; abundance: many
CDR3aa: CASSEGNDRANYGYTF; len: 16; v_gene: TRBV2; j_gene: TRBJ1-2; abundance: NA
CDR3aa: CASSLLGEQFF; len: 11; v_gene: TRBV12-3/TRBV12-4; j_gene: TRBJ2-1; abundance: NA
CDR3aa: CASKRDYEQYF; len: 11; v_gene: TRBV6-2/TRBV6-3; j_gene: TRBJ2-7; abundance: many
CDR3aa: CSARGSGTGNTIYF; len: 14; v_gene: TRBV20-1; j_gene: TRBJ1-3; abundance: NA
CDR3aa: CASSPLSYEQYF; len: 12; v_gene: TRBV7-2; j_gene: TRBJ2-7; abundance: few
CDR3aa: CASSRPETGSNEQFF; len: 15; v_gene: TRBV2; j_gene: TRBJ2-1; abundance: NA
CDR3aa: CASSSWVAGRRSSYNEQFF; len: 19; v_gene: TRBV6-2/TRBV6-3; j_gene: TRBJ2-1; abundance: few
CDR3aa: CASSQDIAGGYEQYF; len: 15; v_gene: TRBV4-3; j_gene: TRBJ2-7; abundance: many
CDR3aa: CSRPGDTSGTYNEQFF; len: 16; v_gene: TRBV20-1; j_gene: TRBJ2-1; abundance: many
CDR3aa: CASSVPGNEQFF; len: 12; v_gene: TRBV27; j_gene: TRBJ2-1; abundance: NA
CDR3aa: CASSFATPYEQYF; len: 13; v_gene: TRBV28; j_gene: TRBJ2-7; abundance: many
CDR3aa: CASSFLLINTGELFF; len: 15; v_gene: TRBV11-2; j_gene: TRBJ2-2; abundance: many
CDR3aa: CSVEEQQGVQPQHF; len: 14; v_gene: TRBV29-1; j_gene: TRBJ1-5; abundance: many
CDR3aa: CASSPQVLYEQYF; len: 13; v_gene: TRBV28; j_gene: TRBJ2-7; abundance: few
CDR3aa: CAIGREWHTGELFF; len: 14; v_gene: TRBV10-3; j_gene: TRBJ2-2; abundance: NA
CDR3aa: CASSLMTPTDTQYF; len: 14; v_gene: TRBV5-1; j_gene: TRBJ2-3; abundance: many
CDR3aa: CASSYTSMETQYF; len: 13; v_gene: TRBV6-2/TRBV6-3; j_gene: TRBJ2-5; abundance: few
CDR3aa: CASSSQGGSSYNEQFF; len: 16; v_gene: TRBV6-1; j_gene: TRBJ2-1; abundance: NA
CDR3aa: CASSLRNYEQYF; len: 12; v_gene: TRBV28; j_gene: TRBJ2-7; abundance: many
CDR3aa: CATWQGQGRETQYF; len: 14; v_gene: TRBV28; j_gene: TRBJ2-5; abundance: few
CDR3aa: CASSLGGTSGIADTQYF; len: 17; v_gene: TRBV5-6; j_gene: TRBJ2-3; abundance: few
CDR3aa: CASSAEPGQNTEAFF; len: 15; v_gene: TRBV2; j_gene: TRBJ1-1; abundance: NA
CDR3aa: CASSTRSGWPDTGELFF; len: 17; v_gene: TRBV7-8; j_gene: TRBJ2-2; abundance: NA
CDR3aa: CASSHIGETQYF; len: 12; v_gene: TRBV7-9; j_gene: TRBJ2-5; abundance: few
CDR3aa: CASSLGPPVTGELFF; len: 15; v_gene: TRBV5-6; j_gene: TRBJ2-2; abundance: few
CDR3aa: CSVEEQSNTGELFF; len: 14; v_gene: TRBV29-1; j_gene: TRBJ2-2; abundance: many
CDR3aa: CASSPTGGGTGELFF; len: 15; v_gene: TRBV7-3; j_gene: TRBJ2-2; abundance: many
CDR3aa: CASSEEGAEQYF; len: 12; v_gene: TRBV10-1; j_gene: TRBJ2-7; abundance: NA
CDR3aa: CASSFPGVGNYMNTEAFF; len: 18; v_gene: TRBV28; j_gene: TRBJ1-1; abundance: NA
CDR3aa: CASSGISAEQFF; len: 12; v_gene: TRBV28; j_gene: TRBJ2-1; abundance: NA
CDR3aa: CASTLAPRVDGYTF; len: 14; v_gene: TRBV7-9; j_gene: TRBJ1-2; abundance: many
CDR3aa: CSVFRETQYF; len: 10; v_gene: TRBV29-1; j_gene: TRBJ2-5; abundance: many
CDR3aa: CASSLTSAQGEQYF; len: 14; v_gene: TRBV5-6; j_gene: TRBJ2-7; abundance: NA